The subject of this entry is one T cell receptor beta chain. What this receptor recognizes is not known. One base away there is no much larger clone; base qualities are not given. The sample's time point label, in plain terms: baseline before first vaccination. Vaccinee samples came from UK trials COV001 and COV002, including a single-blind randomized controlled phase 2/3 trial of AZD1222 (ChAdOx1 nCoV-19) in healthy adults. For TCRbeta chain sequencing, PBMC samples from trial participants were taken at day 0 and at day 28 after the second dose. The CDR3 regions of human TCRbeta chains were analyzed by immunosequencing. In the authors' own workflow: TCRs in the repertoires were compared against a reference library of SARS-CoV-2-specific TCRs that had been generated with the MIRA antigen-specificity platform. Breadth was defined as the fraction of unique TCRs that were SARS-CoV-2-associated. Depth was defined as the fraction of total T cells that were SARS-CoV-2-associated. Using the MIRA data, each spike-specific TCR was assigned both to the spike region to which the TCR was reactive and to a CD4 or CD8 class. Log10-transformed breadth and depth values were compared by one-way ANOVA with Sidak's multiple comparisons tests. Sourced from immuneACCESS, this table was stored by TCRdb with only in-frame sequences that have V and J called. A share of the clones is absent; for the studies checked, an unresolved V gene accounts for under half, and the remainder has no known explanation. D and trimming come from the DNA, and the V and J calls and clone size come from that table. Present in this sample are approximately 150,000 clones, about 90% of which were seen just once. Approximately 1.5% of the sample belongs to the ten largest clones.

The CDR3 spans 15 residues, from the cysteine through the phenylalanine. The kept DNA is CDR3 alone, 45 bases in frame from the first base. For CDR1 and CDR2, the germline V gene lists MNHNS and SASEGT. The germline V end is reduced by 6 bases and the J end by 4 bases; junction bases left unmatched: 11. This sample is drawn from a study of T cell responses to AZD1222 COVID-19 vaccine (dated by TCRdb to the early 2020s). Regarding the research as a whole: AZD1222 recipients whose second dose came at about 4 weeks and those whose second dose came at about 12 weeks were combined into one group, since spike-specific TCR depth and breadth did not differ between the two schedules. TCR sequencing was performed for 230 to 250 trial participants, of whom 200 to 220 were given two doses of AZD1222 and approximately 25 were given two doses of MenACWY control vaccine. Trial participants were enrolled by age into subgroups of 18-55, 56-69 and 70-plus years, and around 150, 29 and 61 TCR-sequenced participants, respectively, were included in these subgroups. The study at large found these results: The 56-69-year group was small, and its depth increase did not reach significance, likely because of low power. Because no day 14 peak-response samples were available, repertoires were characterized only after the peak T cell response. Most participants were white British and females outnumbered males, and the authors suggested that clonal diversity may have been underestimated. CD4 TCRs associated with the vaccine covered the entire spike protein, and the dominant responses were in regions 160-218 and 743-854. A significant rise in spike-specific TCR breadth and depth was observed after two AZD1222 doses relative to day 0 and relative to MenACWY recipients. Conclusions about previously exposed vaccinees are limited, since just a handful of AZD1222 recipients were seropositive for SARS-CoV-2 at baseline. Reportedly, almost half of the unique spike-specific TCRs recognized epitopes lying outside the regions that are mutated in the B.1.351 and B.1.1.7 variants.

The sequence links TRBV6-1 to TRBJ1-2; TRBD1 fits 7 bases in the junction. The clonotype originates from an adult in good health. Source: peripheral blood, taken on day 0 of AZD1222 vaccination. The CDR3 protein sequence reads: CASSSSSTGIYGYTF. The DNA sequence follows: TGTGCCAGCAGCTCCTCTTCGACAGGGATCTATGGCTACACCTTC.